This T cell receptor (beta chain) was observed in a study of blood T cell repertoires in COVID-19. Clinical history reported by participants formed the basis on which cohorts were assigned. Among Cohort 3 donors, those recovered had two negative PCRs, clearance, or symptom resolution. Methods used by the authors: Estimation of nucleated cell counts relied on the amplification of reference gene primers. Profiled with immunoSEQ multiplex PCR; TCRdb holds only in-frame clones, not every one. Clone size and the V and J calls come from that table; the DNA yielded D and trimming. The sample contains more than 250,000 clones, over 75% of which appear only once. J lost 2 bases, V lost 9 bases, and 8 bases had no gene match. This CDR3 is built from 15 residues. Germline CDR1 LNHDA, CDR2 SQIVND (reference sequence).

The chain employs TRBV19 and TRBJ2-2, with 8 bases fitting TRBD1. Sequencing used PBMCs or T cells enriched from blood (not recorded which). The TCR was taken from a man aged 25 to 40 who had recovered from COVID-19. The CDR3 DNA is TGTGCCAGCTGGACAGGGAACGGCAACACCGGGGAGCTGTTTTTT. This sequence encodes CASWTGNGNTGELFF.